This TCR beta chain was captured in a study of PD-L1 blockade in urothelial cancer. Study-level information: Bladder-origin urothelial cancer in males described about 85% of the roughly 29 patients. Enrolled patients had been treated previously with 0 to 3 chemotherapy regimens. Specimens of blood held a median count of roughly 140,000 T cells.

Unmatched junction bases numbered 6, after V lost 6 bases and J lost 2 bases. Germline lookup yields CDR1 SNHLY and CDR2 FYNNEI. The CDR3 spans 14 residues. Documented time point: pretreatment peripheral blood. Every PCR got spiked synthetic TCR analog templates. Some clones are missing from TCRdb's copy, which holds only in-frame ones; the method was immunoSEQ multiplex PCR. Of around 40,000 clones in the sample, about nine tenths are singletons; the top ten hold 11%. The receptor's source is a woman aged 60-75 years with urothelial cancer. J is TRBJ2-5 and V is TRBV2; 7 positions match TRBD1. Material: PBMCs, obtained around atezolizumab (anti-PD-L1) treatment. CDR3 residues: CASRSQGVQETQYF. CDR3 DNA: TGTGCCAGCAGATCCCAGGGGGTACAAGAGACCCAGTACTTC.